Given below is one T cell receptor beta chain in context. Antigen specificity is unknown. The entry originates in a study of Ad26.COV2.S vaccination and SARS-CoV-2 variants. Study as a whole: Intramuscular Ad26.COV2.S at 5x10^10 or 1x10^11 viral particles. General study findings and limits: Total T cell responses may have been underestimated by the TCR breadth and depth analyses.

Treatment in this sample: around 19 received Ad26.COV2.S at low or high dose, single or two shots; roughly five received placebo; per-sample allocation not given. The samples date from day 63 after the first vaccine or placebo injection. The data were produced by immunoSEQ multiplex PCR, yet TCRdb's version contains in-frame clones alone and is incomplete. The sample has 380,000 or so clones, 83% seen once. The length of the CDR3 is 14 residues. Germline V lookup: CDR1 SNHLY, CDR2 FYNNEI. With 1 base removed from V and 5 bases from J, the gap between germline ends came to 11 bases. V and J are TRBV2 and TRBJ1-2; no definite D call. The receptor was derived from a person aged 18-60 years who received the Ad26.COV2.S COVID-19 vaccine or a placebo. The input for sequencing was peripheral blood, taken in a trial of Ad26.COV2.S vaccine versus placebo. The CDR3 loop reads CASSEVGVRYGYTF. CDR3 bases: TGTGCCAGCAGTGAAGTCGGGGTGAGGTATGGCTACACCTTC.